The source of this TCR beta chain is a study of OX40 agonist ivuxolimab in advanced cancers. Study-wide background: Across the patients, intravenous ivuxolimab was delivered every 2 weeks at 0.01 to 10 mg/kg.

A remark on this clone: The antigen remains undetermined.

Drawing of blood for sampling happened at baseline, at cycle 4 day 1, and at cycle 7 day 1. Data came from immunoSEQ multiplex PCR; TCRdb stores just in-frame clones and leaves some out. The data show about 27,000 clones, with 83% seen just once and around 12% held by the top ten. J was trimmed by 7 bases and V by 4 bases; bases with no gene match: 3. CDR1 and CDR2 (germline): SEHNR, FQNEAQ (reference sequence). This CDR3 is 15 amino acids long. General study findings and limits: More expanded clones were seen, on average, in CD8+ T cells than in CD4+. Certain nonresponding patients likewise had low normalized T-cell clonal expansion.

This receptor was obtained from an adult with an advanced solid tumor such as melanoma, head and neck, liver or kidney cancer. Source: CD4+ or CD8+ T cells sorted from blood, taken in a trial of the OX40 agonist ivuxolimab. The chain employs TRBV7-9 and TRBJ2-1, with 14 bases lining up with TRBD2. The CDR3, as DNA: TGTGCCAGCAGCTGGCGGACTAGCGGGGGGAATGAGCAGTTCTTC. This codes for CASSWRTSGGNEQFF.